This TCR beta chain comes out of a study of T cell responses to AZD1222 COVID-19 vaccine. Overall study results and limits: Reports indicate that nearly half of spike-specific TCRs are directed at unmutated variant regions.

The protocol was immunoSEQ multiplex PCR, while the TCRdb copy is restricted to in-frame clones and leaves out a portion. This table has 130,000 to 150,000 clones, 70% to 90% appearing once. V lost 0 bases to trimming and J lost 2 bases; unmatched junction nucleotides: 1. Germline-derived CDR1 and CDR2 are LGHNA and YSLEER. CDR3 length equals 16 residues. With respect to this clone: The antigen is unknown.

Sequenced here: peripheral blood, sampled 28 days after the second dose of the MenACWY control vaccine. This chain links TRBV4-3 with TRBJ2-6, with 7 bases that match TRBD2. The receptor comes from an adult who received the MenACWY meningococcal vaccine as a control. CDR3: CASSQDGGAGANVLTF. Here the CDR3 DNA reads TGCGCCAGCAGCCAAGATGGGGGGGCTGGGGCCAACGTCCTGACTTTC.